This T cell receptor beta chain is from a study of OX40 agonist ivuxolimab in advanced cancers. The trim removed 5 bases at V and 2 bases at J, leaving 15 bases unmatched. CDR1 is PRHDT and CDR2 is FYEKMQ in the germline V gene (reference sequence). CDR3 length: 18 residues. TCRdb's table, derived via immunoSEQ multiplex PCR, lists solely in-frame clones and lacks some. The sample has more than 100,000 clones, about nine tenths seen once. The source is an adult with an advanced solid tumor such as melanoma, head and neck, liver or kidney cancer. J is TRBJ2-3 and V is TRBV13; 8 bases match TRBD2. The sample consisted of CD4+ or CD8+ T cells sorted from blood, taken in a trial of the OX40 agonist ivuxolimab. The CDR3: CASSRNRLVGRATDTQYF. For the CDR3, the DNA is TGTGCCAGCAGCCGCAATCGGTTGGTCGGGAGGGCCACAGATACGCAGTATTTT.